The present T cell receptor beta chain was sequenced within a study of low-dose radiotherapy and immunotherapy resistance in tumors. Study details: Every two weeks, one day ahead of radiation and immunotherapy, cyclophosphamide 200 mg/m2 was given (intravenously).

Time point in this sample: after trial treatment. Specified treatment: LDRT plus nivolumab, ipilimumab, low-dose cyclophosphamide and aspirin (RACIN trial). Eligibility was restricted to patients presenting with advanced solid tumors that lacked tumor-infiltrating lymphocytes. Trimming took 3 bases from V and 1 from J; bases not matched to a gene: 6. The germline gives CDR1 DFQATT, CDR2 SNEGSKA (reference sequence). The CDR3 extends over 15 amino acids. Gene-specific TRAV and TRBV primers were used for first-strand cDNA, covering alpha and beta chains. Using a constant-region primer together with a V-primer adapter, TCRs were subjected to about 20 PCR cycles of amplification. Amplification of isolated mRNA was accomplished via in vitro transcription. TCRdb processed the reads anew with MiXCR; each CDR3 protein has one entry. The sample has approximately 91,000 distinct CDR3 sequences, roughly 19% seen once.

The sequence derives from a female donor with ovarian cancer. This chain uses TRBV20-1 with TRBJ2-5, with 9 bases aligning to TRBD2. The specimen comprised PBMCs, sampled after low-dose radiotherapy plus immunotherapy. The CDR3 protein is CSASQAGGLQETQYF. The CDR3 nucleotides read TGCAGTGCTAGCCAAGCGGGGGGCCTCCAAGAGACCCAGTACTTC.